Listed here is a single T cell receptor (beta chain). The method was immunoSEQ multiplex PCR; TCRdb's version includes in-frame clones alone and lacks a portion of them. The profile covers hundreds of thousands of clones, with 85% appearing a single time and 4% to 6% taken by the ten largest. Germline trimming cut 5 bases from V and 2 bases from J; bases unmatched to any gene: 8. Germline V CDR1 and CDR2: SGHTA, FQGNSA. This CDR3 contains 15 residues. These data belong to a study of blood T cell repertoires in COVID-19. Study context: From T cells, B-cell-depleted T cells, or PBMCs came the material, which was cDNA or gDNA.

J is TRBJ2-5 and V is TRBV7-2; 7 nucleotides match TRBD2. Sequenced material: peripheral blood. This receptor was taken from a man aged 45 to 65 with active or convalescent COVID-19. CDR3 sequence reads: CASSGGRGLQETQYF. CDR3 in DNA: TGTGCCAGCAGCGGGGGGAGGGGCTTACAAGAGACCCAGTACTTC.